These 32 T cell receptor beta chains originate from one sample sequenced in a study of cytomegalovirus exposure and HLA in healthy donors. With 60 Vbeta and 13 Jbeta primers, the PCR was carried out. The assay was immunoSEQ multiplex PCR, and TCRdb's table has in-frame clones only and misses some. This table has some 190,000 clones, about 80% appearing once. Sequenced sample: PBMCs. The receptors come from a man aged 40-49 years in good health and CMV-seropositive.

This chain joins TRBV2 and TRBJ2-7; D unclear. V was cut by 4 bases and J by 3 bases, with 7 bases left in between. CDR3 length: 12 residues. CDR1 and CDR2 (germline): SNHLY, FYNNEI. The chain's CDR3 is CASSGSYYEQYF. The CDR3 region has the DNA TGTGCCAGCAGTGGTTCCTACTACGAGCAGTACTTC.

The chain is built from TRBV2 and TRBJ2-3, with a weak D call TRBD1 (5 bases). This CDR3 spans 14 amino acids. V was shortened by 6 bases and J by 2 bases, with 12 bases between the two germline ends. Per the germline V gene, CDR1 is SNHLY and CDR2 is FYNNEI. The CDR3 DNA is TGTGCCAGCAGAGAGGACACCTTCACAGATACGCAGTATTTT. This encodes CASREDTFTDTQYF.

The chain employs TRBV7-9 and TRBJ1-1, with D tentatively TRBD1 (5 bases). The CDR3 has 14 amino acids. The germline gives CDR1 SEHNR, CDR2 FQNEAQ (reference sequence). The V gene lost 0 bases and the J gene lost 0 bases, with 5 bases spanning the gap. CDR3 amino acids: CASSLAGLNTEAFF. The CDR3 region has the DNA TGTGCCAGCAGCTTAGCGGGGCTGAACACTGAAGCTTTCTTT.

The chain uses TRBV7-2 and TRBJ2-7; D ambiguous. The CDR3 has 15 residues. Germline V gives CDR1 SGHTA, CDR2 FQGNSA. The V end lost 1 base, the J end lost 0 bases, and 10 bases lay between the germline ends. The CDR3 reads CASSLVYLSSYEQYF. The CDR3 nucleotides read TGTGCCAGCAGCTTAGTCTATCTGAGCTCCTACGAGCAGTACTTC.

This chain joins TRBV7-8 and TRBJ2-7; TRBD1 aligns across 11 bases. The CDR3 is made up of 18 amino acids. Trimming took 2 bases from V and 1 from J; bases not matched to a gene: 10. Germline CDR1 is SGHVS and CDR2 is FQNEAQ. CDR3 DNA sequence: TGTGCCAGCAGCTTAACCGAGCCGGGGACAGGGGGTTCCTACGAGCAGTACTTC. It specifies CASSLTEPGTGGSYEQYF.

The chain couples TRBV7-9 to TRBJ1-4; D is perhaps TRBD1 (6 bases). The CDR3 contains 14 residues. Between the trimmed V and J ends, which lost 5 bases and 5 bases, there was a span of 12 bases. Germline CDR1 and CDR2: SEHNR and FQNEAQ (reference sequence). In DNA form, the CDR3 reads TGTGCCAGCAGCGAAGGACAGCTAAATGAAAAACTGTTTTTT. It translates to CASSEGQLNEKLFF. Full variable domain (missing parts from reference TRBV7-9 and TRBJ1-4): DTGVSQNPRHKITKRGQNVTFRCDPISEHNRLYWYRQTLGQGPEFLTYFQNEAQLEKSRLLSDRFSAERPKGSFSTLEIQRTEQGDSAMYLCASSEGQLNEKLFFGSGTQLSVL.

The chain links TRBV2 to TRBJ2-3; TRBD2 matches at 10 bases. V lost 7 bases and J lost 4; bases outside the gene matches: 5. Germline V lookup: CDR1 SNHLY, CDR2 FYNNEI. The CDR3 is made up of 14 amino acids. The CDR3 reads CASNSGGSADTQYF. The CDR3 nucleotides read TGTGCCAGCAATAGCGGGGGGAGTGCAGATACGCAGTATTTT.

The V gene is TRBV27, the J gene TRBJ1-6; weak D call: TRBD1 (6 bases). V lost 4 bases and J lost 15, with 19 bases in between. The germline CDR1 and CDR2 sequences are MNHEY and SMNVEV (reference sequence). The CDR3 runs 14 residues. The CDR3 region is CASSSGTTGAFLHF. The CDR3 coding sequence is TGTGCCAGCAGTTCCGGGACTACGGGGGCCTTCCTCCACTTT.

The J gene is TRBJ2-6, the V gene TRBV11-3; possibly TRBD2 for D (5 bases). Germline CDR1 and CDR2: SGHNT and YENEEA. The ends were cut back, 3 bases at V and 3 bases at J, with 21 bases in the middle. The CDR3 is 19 residues long. CDR3 in amino acids: CASSLGRLRVEDGANVLTF. The CDR3 nucleotides read TGTGCCAGCAGCTTGGGAAGGCTGAGGGTAGAGGATGGGGCCAACGTCCTGACTTTC.

This chain links TRBV5-5 with TRBJ2-7; 7 nucleotides align to TRBD1. Germline loops: CDR1 SGHKS, CDR2 YYEKEE (reference sequence). This CDR3 is 16 amino acids long. The junction had 8 bases not matched to a gene; V was cut back by 0 bases and J by 2 bases. The CDR3 is CASSLVPGQRTYEQYF. In DNA form, the CDR3 reads TGTGCCAGCAGCTTGGTCCCGGGACAGAGGACCTACGAGCAGTACTTC.

The rearrangement links TRBV5-4 to TRBJ2-1; D not certain. Per germline, CDR1 SGHNT and CDR2 YYREEE (reference sequence). This CDR3 region has 11 residues. Trimming took off 0 bases at V and 8 bases at J, with 3 bases between the two ends. The CDR3 protein is CASSLVDEQFF. The CDR3 DNA reads TGTGCCAGCAGCTTGGTCGATGAGCAGTTCTTC.

The chain carries TRBV30 and TRBJ2-6; D is undetermined. Between the trimmed V and J ends, which lost 4 bases and 1 base, there was a span of 11 bases. Germline V lookup: CDR1 GTSNPN, CDR2 SVGIG (reference sequence). The CDR3 runs 15 residues. CDR3 region: CAWKVRWSGANVLTF. CDR3 nucleotide sequence: TGTGCCTGGAAAGTGCGTTGGTCTGGGGCCAACGTCCTGACTTTC.

This chain joins TRBV14 and TRBJ2-2; D may be TRBD2 (5 bases). Germline V lookup: CDR1 SGHDN, CDR2 FVKESK. V was pared by 2 bases and J by 3 bases, with 13 bases between. The CDR3 has 16 amino acids. The CDR3 nucleotides read TGTGCCAGCAGCCAATTTTCCGGGGTGGACACCGGGGAGCTGTTTTTT. It yields the protein CASSQFSGVDTGELFF.

The chain joins TRBV9 to TRBJ2-7; 7 nucleotides line up with TRBD2. Trimming at V came to 4 bases and at J to 6 bases, leaving 10 bases not matched to a gene. The germline CDR1 and CDR2 sequences are SGDLS and YYNGEE. The CDR3 is 14 residues long. In DNA form, the CDR3 reads TGTGCCAGCAGCCAAGATATAGGGGAGGGCGAGCAGTACTTC. Its protein product is CASSQDIGEGEQYF.

J is TRBJ2-5 and V is TRBV6-5, with 10 bases identical to TRBD2. Trimming cost V 1 base and J 5 bases; bases outside gene matches: 4. This CDR3 comprises 15 residues. The germline V gene encodes CDR1 MNHEY and CDR2 SVGAGI. The CDR3, as DNA: TGTGCCAGCAGTTACTTCCCTAGCGGGAGTGAGACCCAGTACTTC. This encodes CASSYFPSGSETQYF.

CDR3 protein: CASSYPGTGGEQYF. The DNA for the CDR3 is TGTGCCAGCAGTTATCCCGGGACAGGGGGCGAGCAGTACTTC. The chain carries TRBV6-1 and TRBJ2-7; 11 positions agree with TRBD1. Trimming removed 5 bases from V and 6 bases from J; junction bases left unmatched: 6. CDR3 length equals 14 residues. Germline CDR1 is MNHNS and CDR2 is SASEGT.

The gene calls are TRBV5-1 and TRBJ1-1; D remains ambiguous. This CDR3 region has 14 residues. Germline loops: CDR1 SGHRS, CDR2 YFSETQ. Trimming shortened V by 2 bases and J by 1 base, and 9 bases separated the two germline ends. Here the CDR3 reads CASSFGGRNTEAFF. DNA for the CDR3: TGCGCCAGCAGCTTCGGCGGAAGGAACACTGAAGCTTTCTTT.

The gene calls are TRBV2 and TRBJ1-5; no clear D gene. The CDR3 sequence is 11 residues long. Germline CDR1 and CDR2: SNHLY and FYNNEI. Trimming took off 6 bases at V and 8 bases at J, with 8 bases between the two ends. This CDR3 is CASSNSEPQHF. The DNA of the CDR3 is TGTGCCAGCAGCAATAGTGAGCCCCAGCATTTT.

V is TRBV4-3 and J is TRBJ2-5, with 14 bases aligning to TRBD2. Trimming took 0 bases from V and 5 from J; bases not matched to a gene: 5. This CDR3 is built from 17 residues. In germline, CDR1 is LGHNA, CDR2 YSLEER. For the CDR3, the DNA is TGCGCCAGCAGCCAAGAGTGGGGACTAGCGGGAGTGGAGACCCAGTACTTC. As protein: CASSQEWGLAGVETQYF.

This clone was counted once. CDR3 residues: CASSEASATTDTQYF. In DNA form, the CDR3 reads TGTGCCAGCAGTGAGGCCAGCGCCACCACAGATACGCAGTATTTT. The V gene is TRBV6-4, the J gene TRBJ2-3; D remains unclear. Germline V CDR1 and CDR2: MRHNA, SNTAGT. The CDR3 spans 15 residues. Deletions cut 3 bases from V and 2 bases from J, with 12 bases between.

The chain links TRBV6-1 to TRBJ2-7, with D possibly matching TRBD2 (6 bases). Germline-derived CDR1 and CDR2 are MNHNS and SASEGT. This CDR3 comprises 13 residues. The ends were cut back, 6 bases at V and 9 bases at J, with 18 bases in the middle. Here the CDR3 DNA reads TGTGCCAGCAGCCAGGACTATCTACGAGGGCAGTACTTC. Protein product: CASSQDYLRGQYF.

The chain carries TRBV18 and TRBJ1-4; 7 bases agree with TRBD1. The CDR3 has 14 residues. J was trimmed by 4 bases and V by 1 base; bases with no gene match: 0. Germline V gives CDR1 KGHSH, CDR2 LQKENI. The CDR3 loop reads CASSPRQGNEKLFF. DNA for the CDR3: TGTGCCAGCTCACCACGACAGGGTAATGAAAAACTGTTTTTT.

This chain links TRBV11-2 with TRBJ2-7; D perhaps matches TRBD2 (6 bases). The V gene's germline CDR1 is SGHAT and CDR2 FQNNGV. Deletions cut 3 bases from V and 5 bases from J, with 8 bases between. The CDR3 sequence is 12 residues long. The CDR3 is CASSFRGNEQYF. CDR3 coding DNA: TGTGCCAGCAGCTTCCGGGGGAACGAGCAGTACTTC.

This chain uses TRBV11-3 with TRBJ2-2, with D perhaps TRBD1 (6 bases). Trimming cost V 1 base and J 2 bases, with 11 bases left between them. The CDR3 is 16 residues long. Germline assignment: CDR1 SGHNT and CDR2 YENEEA. The CDR3 DNA is TGTGCCAGCAGCTTAGCCCCAGGGGCCAACACCGGGGAGCTGTTTTTT. It encodes CASSLAPGANTGELFF.

The chain uses TRBV7-9 and TRBJ2-3; TRBD1 might be the D (6 bases). CDR1 is SEHNR and CDR2 is FQNEAQ in the germline V gene (reference sequence). This CDR3 contains 15 residues. V shed 5 bases and J shed 0 bases, with 12 bases lying between them. The CDR3 protein is CASSTGTSSTDTQYF. As DNA, the CDR3 is TGTGCCAGCAGCACCGGGACATCAAGCACAGATACGCAGTATTTT.

V gene TRBV2 combines with J gene TRBJ1-1; 7 nucleotides align to TRBD1. V gave up 2 bases and J gave up 6 bases; unmatched junction bases: 12. This CDR3 is built from 16 residues. CDR1 and CDR2 from the germline V gene are SNHLY and FYNNEI. The CDR3 region has the DNA TGTGCCAGCAGTGAACGGAGGGGGCTTCTGTACTCTGAAGCTTTCTTT. It codes for CASSERRGLLYSEAFF.

The chain's CDR3 is CASSGVTSGGTSYNEQFF. CDR3 in DNA: TGTGCCAGCAGCGGCGTTACTAGCGGGGGGACTTCCTACAATGAGCAGTTCTTC. The chain recombines TRBV6-4 with TRBJ2-1; the match to TRBD2 covers 12 bases. The CDR3 length is 18 residues. The V gene's germline CDR1 is MRHNA and CDR2 SNTAGT. V gave up 6 bases and J gave up 1 base; unmatched junction bases: 10.

This chain connects TRBV5-1 to TRBJ2-7, with 11 positions matching TRBD2. Germline V CDR1 and CDR2: SGHRS, YFSETQ. The CDR3 totals 15 residues. Germline trimming cut 7 bases from V and 5 bases from J; bases unmatched to any gene: 11. DNA for the CDR3: TGCGCCAGCCGGACCTTAGCGGGAGGGCTGGACGAGCAGTACTTC. The encoded protein is CASRTLAGGLDEQYF. Filled out from reference TRBV5-1 and TRBJ2-7, the complete variable domain reads KAGVTQTPRYLIKTRGQQVTLSCSPISGHRSVSWYQQTPGQGLQFLFEYFSETQRNKGNFPGRFSGRQFSNSRSEMNVSTLELGDSALYLCASRTLAGGLDEQYFGPGTRLTVT.

This chain joins TRBV6-1 and TRBJ2-5; TRBD2 matches at 7 bases. Germline CDR1 is MNHNS and CDR2 is SASEGT. The length of the CDR3 is 15 residues. V lost 4 bases to trimming and J lost 8 bases; unmatched junction nucleotides: 13. The CDR3 sequence: CASSGPGRGGGTQYF. CDR3 nucleotides: TGTGCCAGCAGTGGTCCAGGGAGGGGTGGGGGAACCCAGTACTTC.

V gene TRBV5-1 combines with J gene TRBJ2-7, with TRBD2 matching 7 bases. The germline CDR1 and CDR2 sequences are SGHRS and YFSETQ. This CDR3 has 13 amino acids. Germline trimming cut 0 bases from V and 6 bases from J; bases unmatched to any gene: 3. The CDR3 reads CASSLASGGEQYF. CDR3 nucleotides: TGCGCCAGCAGCTTGGCCTCGGGGGGCGAGCAGTACTTC.

The J gene is TRBJ1-4, the V gene TRBV10-2; no clear D. Germline V gives CDR1 WSHSY, CDR2 SAAADI. CDR3 length: 11 amino acids. Trimming took 2 bases from V and 14 from J, leaving 9 bases between them. The CDR3 is CASSEGNVLFF. The CDR3 DNA reads as TGCGCCAGCAGTGAGGGCAACGTGCTGTTTTTT.

V is TRBV6-1 and J is TRBJ2-3; 9 bases fit TRBD1. V lost 8 bases to trimming and J lost 2 bases; unmatched junction nucleotides: 5. This CDR3 has 14 residues. Germline CDR1 is MNHNS and CDR2 is SASEGT. The CDR3 sequence is CASVRDRVTDTQYF. As DNA, the CDR3 is TGTGCCAGCGTGCGGGACAGGGTCACAGATACGCAGTATTTT.